The T cell receptor beta chain described here comes from a study of regulatory T cells in long-lasting Graves disease. Time point noted: newly diagnosed GD, antithyroid drugs for less than 3 months. The authors made the TCR library using RNA they extracted from PBMCs. The TCR beta library used iRepertoire HTBI primers with Arm-PCR amplification of CDR3. A single record per CDR3 protein comes from TCRdb applying MiXCR to the multiplex PCR reads. The sample carries some 250,000 distinct CDR3 sequences, around 21% recorded once. CDR3 size: 12 residues. V lost 6 bases, J lost 6 bases, and 6 bases lay in between.

The sequencing here drew on peripheral blood mononuclear cells (PBMCs), taken at new diagnosis, from a patient treated with antithyroid drugs. The chain is built from TRBV12-3 or TRBV12-4 and TRBJ1-6; D is undetermined. This clonotype was sampled from a female donor with Graves disease. DNA for the CDR3: TGTGCCAGCAGGGTGGGTAATTCACCCCTCCACTTT. Translation: CASRVGNSPLHF.